These T cell receptor beta chains were read from a single sample in a study of T-cell memory formation after mild COVID-19. TCRdb re-called the 5' RACE reads through MiXCR, storing one row per CDR3 protein. The sample carries about 58,000 distinct CDR3 sequences, around 30% recorded once. Sequences were obtained from PBMCs or a T cell subset sorted from them (not recorded which). These receptors came from a man between 18 and 35 years old who had mild COVID-19 (a few samples of this study predate the infection). Cell type and time point are not known. Both conserved end residues are part of each CDR3.

J gene | V gene | CDR3 protein
TRBJ2-5 | TRBV2 | CASNQLDQETQYF
TRBJ2-5 | TRBV7-9 | CASSPRDSQETQYF
TRBJ2-1 | TRBV4-1 | CASSLTDNEQFF
TRBJ1-1 | TRBV24-1 | CATTSSRAVNTEAFF
TRBJ1-2 | TRBV4-3 | CASSQDWGQNYGYTF
TRBJ1-1 | TRBV29-1 | CSGDSLNTEAFF
TRBJ1-5 | TRBV27 | CASSHRVLQPQHF
TRBJ2-6 | TRBV30 | CAWRSRSGANVLTF
TRBJ2-1 | TRBV7-3 | CASSSGSGGGNEQFF
TRBJ2-7 | TRBV4-1 | CASSKTSGVDEQYF